These 19 T cell receptor beta chains were all obtained from the same sample, sequenced in a study of blood T cells in healthy people across ages. The second PCR ran roughly 6 to 11 cycles with a sample-barcoded 5' primer and J-beta primers. Using its own MiXCR run on the 5' RACE reads, TCRdb lists one record per CDR3 protein. The table lists about 650,000 distinct CDR3 sequences, 32% of them singletons, with approximately 15% in the top ten. Material for sequencing was blood. The receptors come from a woman aged 80 or older in good health.

Concerning this clonotype itself: This may stem from a read error, because a much larger clone lies one nucleotide away. The gene calls are TRBV5-1 and TRBJ2-2; TRBD2 matches at 9 bases. The CDR3 length is 15 residues. Germline CDR1 and CDR2: SGHRS and YFSETQ. In DNA form, the CDR3 reads TGCGCCAGCAGCTTGGTGATTGGGGCTAGCGGGGAGCGGTTTTTT. This gives the protein CASSLVIGASGERFF. The full variable domain, in which reference TRBV5-1 and TRBJ2-2 provide the parts outside the CDR3, is KAGVTQTPRYLIKTRGQQVTLSCSPISGHRSVSWYQQTPGQGLQFLFEYFSETQRNKGNFPGRFSGRQFSNSRSEMNVSTLELGDSALYLCASSLVIGASGERFFGEGSRLTVL.

In its sample, this clonotype was seen many times. The genes are TRBV5-1 and TRBJ2-6; 8 bases align to TRBD1. This CDR3 is 17 amino acids long. With 4 bases clipped from V and 0 bases from J, the junction kept 6 bases outside the gene matches. CDR1 SGHRS and CDR2 YFSETQ come from the germline V gene. This chain's CDR3 is CASSGTGLSSGANVLTF. CDR3 in DNA: TGCGCCAGCAGCGGGACAGGCCTCTCCTCTGGGGCCAACGTCCTGACTTTC.

This clonotype was seen repeatedly, ten times or more. The chain couples TRBV7-2 to TRBJ2-4; D not certain. Germline values: CDR1 SGHTA, CDR2 FQGNSA. The CDR3 is 14 residues long. V was shortened by 6 bases and J by 0 bases, with 9 bases between the two germline ends. The CDR3 region is CASSEILAKNIQYF. In DNA, the CDR3 is TGTGCCAGCAGTGAGATCCTAGCCAAAAACATTCAGTACTTC. Using reference TRBV7-2 and TRBJ2-4 for the parts outside the CDR3, the full variable domain is GAGVSQSPSNKVTEKGKDVELRCDPISGHTALYWYRQSLGQGLEFLIYFQGNSAPDKSGLPSDRFSAERTGGSVSTLTIQRTQQEDSAVYLCASSEILAKNIQYFGAGTRLSVL.

The chain has TRBV20-1 and TRBJ2-1, with TRBD1 matching over 9 bases. Matching the DNA end better, TRBJ2-7 makes the J call doubtful. The CDR3 has 14 amino acids. CDR1 and CDR2 from the germline V gene are DFQATT and SNEGSKA (reference sequence). CDR3 loop: CSAGGTGRYNEQYF. The CDR3 DNA sequence: TGCAGTGCTGGGGGGACAGGGCGATACAATGAGCAGTACTTC.

In the case of this clonotype: Its ends do not fully match the called genes, so a read error is possible. The rearrangement joins TRBV7-8 to TRBJ2-3, with 10 bases identical to TRBD2. Germline-derived CDR1 and CDR2 are SGHVS and FQNEAQ. There are 17 residues in the CDR3. The CDR3 DNA reads as TGTGCCAGCAGCTTCAGCGGGGGGGCCAGGAGCATAGATACGCAGTATTTT. Amino acids: CASSFSGGARSIDTQYF.

This rearrangement joins TRBV30 to TRBJ2-6; no clear D. V dropped 0 bases and J dropped 4 bases, with 7 bases sitting between them. Germline V CDR1 and CDR2: GTSNPN, SVGIG (reference sequence). The CDR3 length is 14 residues. Here the CDR3 reads CAWSVAPGANVLTF. CDR3 DNA sequence: TGTGCCTGGAGTGTAGCCCCCGGGGCCAACGTCCTGACTTTC.

The sample holds many counts of this clonotype. V and J are TRBV5-1 and TRBJ1-2; 9 positions agree with TRBD1. With 6 bases clipped from V and 8 bases from J, the junction kept 8 bases outside the gene matches. Germline CDR1 and CDR2: SGHRS and YFSETQ. There are 13 residues in the CDR3. CDR3 bases: TGCGCCAGCAATCCTCTGGGACAGGGCGGCTACACCTTC. Protein sequence: CASNPLGQGGYTF.

This chain uses TRBV28 with TRBJ1-2; D gene ambiguous. This CDR3 spans 14 amino acids. Germline V CDR1 and CDR2: MDHEN, SYDVKM. Trimming left V 8 bases short and J 4 bases short, with 17 bases between. CDR3 DNA: TGTGCCAGCGGGGAAAGTTGGGAAGGCTATGGCTACACCTTC. It encodes CASGESWEGYGYTF.

This clonotype has at least ten counts. V and J are TRBV7-2 and TRBJ2-7; TRBD1 agrees at 11 bases. CDR3 length: 15 residues. The germline CDR1 and CDR2 sequences are SGHTA and FQGNSA. The trim removed 3 bases at V and 7 bases at J, leaving 8 bases unmatched. The CDR3 DNA follows: TGTGCCAGCAGCTTGTCTGGACAGGGGGCAGAGGAGCAGTACTTC. Translated, it gives CASSLSGQGAEEQYF.

The table lists this clonotype with a few counts. V and J are TRBV29-1 and TRBJ1-1, with a possible D match to TRBD1 (5 bases). Germline V gene lookup returns CDR1 SQVTM and CDR2 ANQGSEA. The CDR3 runs to 12 residues. Trimming shortened V by 7 bases and J by 2 bases, and 11 bases separated the two germline ends. This CDR3 is CSADSINTEAFF. In nucleotides, the CDR3 is TGCAGCGCCGACAGTATAAACACTGAAGCTTTCTTT.

The sample holds a few counts of this clonotype. This sequence joins TRBV19 and TRBJ2-4, with 9 bases lining up with TRBD2. Germline CDR1 LNHDA, CDR2 SQIVND (reference sequence). The CDR3 spans 18 residues. The trim removed 4 bases at V and 0 bases at J, leaving 10 bases unmatched. CDR3 in amino acids: CASSTALERGVAKNIQYF. The CDR3 DNA is TGTGCCAGTAGTACCGCTCTCGAGCGGGGGGTAGCCAAAAACATTCAGTACTTC.

This clonotype occurred many times. The chain is built from TRBV4-1 and TRBJ1-1; D is ambiguous. This CDR3 region has 13 residues. Germline V gene lookup returns CDR1 MGHRA and CDR2 YSYEKL. The V end lost 4 bases, the J end lost 3 bases, and 9 bases lay between the germline ends. The CDR3 region is CASSRGLHTEAFF. CDR3 bases: TGCGCCAGCAGCCGAGGACTGCACACTGAAGCTTTCTTT.

Turning to this clonotype: This may come from a read error, since a much larger clone is one base off. The chain couples TRBV15 to TRBJ2-5; 7 bases match TRBD2. The CDR3 covers 15 residues. In germline, CDR1 is LNHNV, CDR2 YYDKDF (reference sequence). Here the CDR3 DNA reads TGTGCCACCGGCAGAGTCAACGGGGGGAGGGAGACCCAGTACTTC. This codes for CATGRVNGGRETQYF.

This clonotype was seen only a few times. This clone may be a read error of a much larger clone one base away. The chain carries TRBV7-2 and TRBJ2-1, with 11 bases aligning to TRBD2. CDR3 length: 14 amino acids. Germline lookup yields CDR1 SGHTA and CDR2 FQGNSA. V lost 4 bases and J lost 9; bases outside the gene matches: 5. The CDR3 DNA reads TGTGCCAGCAGCTGGCTAGCGGGGGGTGGTGAGCAGTTCTTC. Translated: CASSWLAGGGEQFF.

This clonotype was seen many times. This rearrangement joins TRBV5-1 to TRBJ2-5, with D unclear. Between the trimmed V and J ends, which lost 0 bases and 2 bases, there was a span of 8 bases. CDR1 SGHRS and CDR2 YFSETQ come from the germline V gene. There are 14 residues in the CDR3. The DNA for the CDR3 is TGCGCCAGCAGCTTGGGCCCAGAACAAGAGACCCAGTACTTC. It yields the protein CASSLGPEQETQYF.

This clonotype occurred a few times. The V call is TRBV2, the J call TRBJ1-1; TRBD1 is a possible D gene (5 bases). Germline V gene lookup returns CDR1 SNHLY and CDR2 FYNNEI. This CDR3 has 12 residues. V gave up 1 base and J gave up 11 bases, with 11 bases separating them. CDR3 sequence: CASSEGQWSAFF. As DNA, the CDR3 is TGTGCCAGCAGTGAAGGACAGTGGAGCGCTTTCTTT.

Points on this clonotype: Possible read error: a much larger clone is one base away. The chain carries TRBV5-6 and TRBJ2-3; 7 nucleotides line up with TRBD1. The germline gives CDR1 SGHDT, CDR2 YYEEEE. There are 15 residues in the CDR3. In nucleotides, the CDR3 is TGTGCCGGCAGCTTCGACAGGGTGCGTACGGATACGCAGTATTTT. It yields the protein CAGSFDRVRTDTQYF. Filled out from reference TRBV5-6 and TRBJ2-3, the complete variable domain reads DAGVTQSPTHLIKTRGQQVTLRCSPKSGHDTVSWYQQALGQGPQFIFQYYEEEERQRGNFPDRFSGHQFPNYSSELNVNALLLGDSALYLCAGSFDRVRTDTQYFGPGTRLTVL.

The sample holds many counts of this clonotype. The genes are TRBV24-1 and TRBJ2-1; 7 bases are shared with TRBD1. With V trimmed by 5 bases and J by 4 bases, 7 bases remained unmatched. The germline CDR1 and CDR2 sequences are KGHDR and SFDVKD. The CDR3 length is 15 residues. The CDR3 sequence is CATSAPGTAYNEQFF. The CDR3 region has the DNA TGTGCCACCAGTGCACCCGGGACAGCGTACAATGAGCAGTTCTTC.

A note on this clonotype: Just one base apart from a much larger clone, this may be a read error. This CDR3 fails to terminate in the conserved phenylalanine or tryptophan, so it likely reflects a read error. The CDR3 protein is CSAPVPGAGGYTV. The CDR3 nucleotides are TGCAGTGCCCCGGTCCCAGGGGCGGGTGGCTACACCGTC. This chain joins TRBV20-1 and TRBJ1-2; maybe TRBD1 (6 bases). Looked up from germline, CDR1 is DFQATT and CDR2 is SNEGSKA (reference sequence). Between the trimmed V and J ends, which lost 6 bases and 7 bases, there was a span of 18 bases. This CDR3 spans 13 amino acids.